Listed below are T cell receptor beta chains from one sample, sequenced in a study of blood T cell repertoires in COVID-19. Here immunoSEQ multiplex PCR was the method, and the copy in TCRdb shows in-frame clones only, minus some. The sample contains around 56,000 clones, 73% of which appear only once. Material for sequencing was peripheral blood. The receptors were gathered from a woman aged 45-60 years with active or convalescent COVID-19. The CDR3 runs from the conserved cysteine through the conserved F or W. D genes are given only for firm matches. Size is stated for part of the rows, as once, few or many counts, or as a class when the clone is expanded.

TRBV9	TRBD2	TRBJ2-3	NA	TGTGCCAGCAGCGTACGAGCGGGAGGGCCTACGGATACGCAGTATTTT	CASSVRAGGPTDTQYF
TRBV27	NA	TRBJ2-6	once	TGTGCCAGCAGTTTTTACTCTGGGGCCAACGTCCTGACTTTC	CASSFYSGANVLTF
TRBV5-1	TRBD2	TRBJ2-3	NA	TGCGCCAGCAGCACCCGGGCGGGAGCGGTTGGCACAGATACGCAGTATTTT	CASSTRAGAVGTDTQYF
TRBV6-1	NA	TRBJ2-3	NA	TGTGCCAGCAGTGATCTATCGGCGGGAGGGACAGGTACGCAGTATTTT	CASSDLSAGGTGTQYF
TRBV18	NA	TRBJ2-1	few	TGTGCCAGCTCACTCCTAGGTGCGCTCTACAATGAGCAGTTCTTC	CASSLLGALYNEQFF
TRBV29-1	TRBD2	TRBJ2-2	NA	TGCAGCGTTGGGGGGACTAGCGGGCCAACCGGGGAGCTGTTTTTT	CSVGGTSGPTGELFF
TRBV21-1	NA	TRBJ2-5	few	TGTGCCAGCAGCAAAATGGGCAGGGTGAGCCAAGAGACCCAGTACTTC	CASSKMGRVSQETQYF
TRBV2	NA	TRBJ1-2	NA	TGTGCCAGCAGTGAAGCAAGGTTGGGGCAGGATGGCTACACCTTC	CASSEARLGQDGYTF
TRBV3-1/TRBV3-2	NA	TRBJ1-6	NA	TGTGCCAGCAGCGCCTCTGCAGGGAGGGATTCACCCCTCCACTTT	CASSASAGRDSPLHF
TRBV18	TRBD1	TRBJ1-2	NA	TGTGCCAGCTCTACTCGGGACAGGGACAACTATGGCTACACCTTC	CASSTRDRDNYGYTF
TRBV24-1	TRBD1	TRBJ1-5	NA	TGTGCCACCGCTCCGGGACAGGGAGACCAGTCCCAGCATTTT	CATAPGQGDQSQHF
TRBV30	NA	TRBJ1-6	NA	TGTGCCTGGAGGGGAGAGGCCTTCTTAAATTCACCCCTCCACTTT	CAWRGEAFLNSPLHF
TRBV20-1	NA	TRBJ1-2	NA	TGCAGTGCTTCCTCCAGGGTGAGCTACACCTTC	CSASSRVSYTF
TRBV7-9	TRBD2	TRBJ2-3	NA	TGTGCCAGCAGCGGACTAGCGGCCCGCGATACGCAGTATTTT	CASSGLAARDTQYF
TRBV7-8	TRBD1	TRBJ1-1	few	TGTGCCAGCAGCCTTCAGGGGGTCGTAAGGACTGAAGCTTTCTTT	CASSLQGVVRTEAFF
TRBV4-1	NA	TRBJ2-5	NA	TGCGCCAGCAGCCAAGATCCAGGCAGTGAGACCCAGTACTTC	CASSQDPGSETQYF
TRBV14	NA	TRBJ1-5	NA	TGTGCCAGCAGCCAGAAGGAGGACCACGCCAGGGGAAGGCAGCCCCAGCATTTT	CASSQKEDHARGRQPQHF
TRBV18	NA	TRBJ1-1	NA	TGTGCCAGCTCAGCAGGGGCAGGCACTGAAGCTTTCTTT	CASSAGAGTEAFF
TRBV19	NA	TRBJ2-4	once	TGTGCCAGTAGTGATAAGACGCGGGGTACCAAAAACATTCAGTACTTC	CASSDKTRGTKNIQYF
TRBV5-8	NA	TRBJ2-4	NA	TGTGCCAGCAGCTTTGGCGGGAACATTCAGTACTTC	CASSFGGNIQYF
TRBV29-1	NA	TRBJ2-4	once	TGCAGCGTTGAACACGGGATAGCCAAAAACATTCAGTACTTC	CSVEHGIAKNIQYF
TRBV3-1/TRBV3-2	NA	TRBJ2-2	NA	TGTGCCAGCAGCCAAGATTGGATTGGCAGGGGGGTCGGGGAGCTGTTTTTT	CASSQDWIGRGVGELFF
TRBV5-1	TRBD2	TRBJ2-3	NA	TGCGCCAGCAGCTTGAATGGAGGTAGCGGGGTAGATACGCAGTATTTT	CASSLNGGSGVDTQYF
TRBV3-1/TRBV3-2	NA	TRBJ1-6	few	TGTGCCAGCAGCCCTATCCAGGGCGGCGCCTATAATTCACCCCTCCACTTT	CASSPIQGGAYNSPLHF
TRBV29-1	TRBD1	TRBJ1-1	NA	TGCAGCGTTGAACGGACAGGGGACACTGAAGCTTTCTTT	CSVERTGDTEAFF
TRBV4-1	TRBD2	TRBJ2-7	once	TGCGCCAGCAGCCACCCGTATGCGGGAGGTACCTACGAGCAGTACTTC	CASSHPYAGGTYEQYF
TRBV6-2/TRBV6-3	NA	TRBJ2-1	once	TGTGCCAGCAGTTATTCCCTAGTGCGAGAGCAGTTCTTC	CASSYSLVREQFF
TRBV18	NA	TRBJ2-5	NA	TGTGCCAGCTCACCACGACACCTTGAGACCCAGTACTTC	CASSPRHLETQYF
TRBV6-2/TRBV6-3	NA	TRBJ2-1	NA	TGTGCCAGCAGTTTCCCTTTGAGGGCCAATGAGCAGTTCTTC	CASSFPLRANEQFF
TRBV7-8	NA	TRBJ2-1	few	TGTGCCAGCAGCTTAAGAGTATATCATGAGCAGTTCTTC	CASSLRVYHEQFF
TRBV6-6	NA	TRBJ2-1	NA	TGTGCCAGCAGTTACCCGACTAGGGTCCATGAGCAGTTCTTC	CASSYPTRVHEQFF
TRBV27	NA	TRBJ2-2	NA	TGTGCCAGCACCCGGTTTTACGATCGGAACACCGGGGAGCTGTTTTTT	CASTRFYDRNTGELFF
TRBV4-2	TRBD2	TRBJ2-3	NA	TGTGCCAGCAGCCAAGAACTAGCGGGGGGCACAGATACGCAGTATTTT	CASSQELAGGTDTQYF
TRBV6-4	NA	TRBJ2-1	NA	TGTGCCAGCAGCCCCTCAGCGGATCACAATGAGCAGTTCTTC	CASSPSADHNEQFF
TRBV6-5	TRBD2	TRBJ2-2	NA	TGTGCCAGCATCCCTAGCGGGTCGTTTGTTGGGGAGCTGTTTTTT	CASIPSGSFVGELFF
TRBV11-2	TRBD1	TRBJ2-3	NA	TGTGCCAGCAGCTCCGGACAGGGGACTGATACGCAGTATTTT	CASSSGQGTDTQYF
TRBV6-5	NA	TRBJ1-6	NA	TGTGCCGGCAGGAGGAAAATGGATTCACCCCTCCACTTT	CAGRRKMDSPLHF
TRBV3-1/TRBV3-2	TRBD2	TRBJ2-1	NA	TGTGCCAGCAGCCCTGGACTAGCGGGAACCAATGAGCAGTTCTTC	CASSPGLAGTNEQFF
TRBV3-1/TRBV3-2	TRBD1	TRBJ2-1	NA	TGTGCCAGCAGCCAAGGTTTCGGGACAGGACACAATGAGCAGTTCTTC	CASSQGFGTGHNEQFF
TRBV5-8	TRBD1	TRBJ2-2	NA	TGTGCCAGCAGCTCTCGGAACAGGGGGTGGACCGGGGAGCTGTTTTTT	CASSSRNRGWTGELFF